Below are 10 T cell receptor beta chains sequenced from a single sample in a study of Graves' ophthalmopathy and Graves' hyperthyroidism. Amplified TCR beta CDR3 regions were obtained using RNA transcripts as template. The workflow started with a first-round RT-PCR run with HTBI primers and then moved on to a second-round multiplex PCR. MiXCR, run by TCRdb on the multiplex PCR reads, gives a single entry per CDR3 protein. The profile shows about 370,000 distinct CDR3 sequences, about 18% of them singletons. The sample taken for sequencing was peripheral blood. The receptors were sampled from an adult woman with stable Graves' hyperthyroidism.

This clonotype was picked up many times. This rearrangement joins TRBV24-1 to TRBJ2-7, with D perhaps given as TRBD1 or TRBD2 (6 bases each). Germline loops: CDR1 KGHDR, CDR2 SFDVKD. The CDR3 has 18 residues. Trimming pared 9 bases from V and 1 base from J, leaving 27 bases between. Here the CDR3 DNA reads TGTGCCACCCCACGGGCTCGTTTTGGGGGGCGATTTTCCTACGAGCAGTACTTC. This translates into CATPRARFGGRFSYEQYF.

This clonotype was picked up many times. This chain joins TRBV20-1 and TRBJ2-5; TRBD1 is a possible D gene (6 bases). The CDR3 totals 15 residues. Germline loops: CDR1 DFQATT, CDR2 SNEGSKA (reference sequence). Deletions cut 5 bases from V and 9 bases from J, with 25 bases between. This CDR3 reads CSALTHGRGTQAQYF. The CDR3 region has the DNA TGCAGTGCTCTGACTCACGGAAGGGGGACGCAGGCCCAGTACTTC.

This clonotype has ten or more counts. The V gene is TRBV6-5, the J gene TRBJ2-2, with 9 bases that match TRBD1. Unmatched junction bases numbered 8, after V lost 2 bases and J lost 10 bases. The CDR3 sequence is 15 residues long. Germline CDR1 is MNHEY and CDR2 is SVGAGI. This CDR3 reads CASSYPGTGPQELFF. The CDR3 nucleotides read TGTGCCAGCAGTTACCCCGGGACAGGGCCCCAGGAGCTGTTTTTT.

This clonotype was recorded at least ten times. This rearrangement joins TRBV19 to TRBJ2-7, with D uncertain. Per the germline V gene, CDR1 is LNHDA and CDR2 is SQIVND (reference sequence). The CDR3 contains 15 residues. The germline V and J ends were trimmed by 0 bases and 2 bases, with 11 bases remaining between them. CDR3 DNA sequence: TGTGCCAGTAGTATAGATACTGCCCCCCCCTACGAGCAGTACTTC. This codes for CASSIDTAPPYEQYF.

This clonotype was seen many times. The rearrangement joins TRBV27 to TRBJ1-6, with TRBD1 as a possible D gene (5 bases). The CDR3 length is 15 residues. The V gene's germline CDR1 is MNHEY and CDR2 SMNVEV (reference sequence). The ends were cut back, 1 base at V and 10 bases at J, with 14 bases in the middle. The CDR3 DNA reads TGTGCCAGCAGTTTATTTGGTCAGGGTATCTCACCCCTCCACTTT. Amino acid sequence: CASSLFGQGISPLHF.

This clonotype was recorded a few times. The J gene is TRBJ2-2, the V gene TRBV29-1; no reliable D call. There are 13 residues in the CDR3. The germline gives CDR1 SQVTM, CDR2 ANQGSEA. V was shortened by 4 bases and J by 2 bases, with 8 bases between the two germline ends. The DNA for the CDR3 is TGCAGCGTTGCCCCGGTAAACACCGGGGAGCTGTTTTTT. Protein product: CSVAPVNTGELFF.

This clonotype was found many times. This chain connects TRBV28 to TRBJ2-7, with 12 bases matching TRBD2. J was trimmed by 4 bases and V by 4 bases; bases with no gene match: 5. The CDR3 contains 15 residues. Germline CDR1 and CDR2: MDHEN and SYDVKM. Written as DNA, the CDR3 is TGTGCCAGCAGTTCCTTGACTAGCGGGAGATACGAGCAGTACTTC. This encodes CASSSLTSGRYEQYF.

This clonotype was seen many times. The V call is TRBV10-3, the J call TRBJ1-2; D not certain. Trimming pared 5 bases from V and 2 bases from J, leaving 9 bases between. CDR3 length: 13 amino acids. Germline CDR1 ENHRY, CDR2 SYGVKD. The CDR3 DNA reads TGTGCCATCAGTCCCGACGGGAACTATGGCTACACCTTC. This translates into CAISPDGNYGYTF.

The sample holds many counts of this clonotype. The CDR3 protein is CATSGTENSPLHF. The CDR3 coding sequence is TGTGCCACATCGGGGACAGAAAATTCACCCCTCCACTTT. The V gene is TRBV6-1, the J gene TRBJ1-6; 7 bases line up with TRBD1. V shed 10 bases, J shed 7 bases, and the junction held 7 bases outside the gene matches. Looked up from germline, CDR1 is MNHNS and CDR2 is SASEGT. This CDR3 contains 13 residues.

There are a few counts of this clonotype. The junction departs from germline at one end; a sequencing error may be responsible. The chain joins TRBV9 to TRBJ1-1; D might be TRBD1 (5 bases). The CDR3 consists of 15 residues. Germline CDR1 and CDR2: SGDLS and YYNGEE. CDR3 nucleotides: TGTGCCAGCAGCGTAGGGACATTTTGGAACACTGGAGCTTTCTTT. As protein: CASSVGTFWNTGAFF. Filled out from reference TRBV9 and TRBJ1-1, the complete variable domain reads DSGVTQTPKHLITATGQRVTLRCSPRSGDLSVYWYQQSLDQGLQFLIQYYNGEERAKGNILERFSAQQFPDLHSELNLSSLELGDSALYFCASSVGTFWNTGAFFGQGTRLTVV.